One sample yielded the 17 T cell receptor beta chains listed below, sequenced in a study of cytomegalovirus exposure and HLA in healthy donors. A multiplex PCR was run with 60 Vbeta primers and 13 Jbeta primers. Repertoires were generated with immunoSEQ multiplex PCR, while TCRdb's copy carries only in-frame clones and drops some. The sample holds about 130,000 clones, 75% to 85% seen once. Source material: PBMCs. These receptors were taken from a man aged 45 to 65 in good health and CMV-seronegative.

V usage is TRBV7-9 and J usage is TRBJ1-2, with D perhaps TRBD1 (5 bases). Germline V CDR1 and CDR2: SEHNR, FQNEAQ (reference sequence). There are 12 residues in the CDR3. V dropped 4 bases and J dropped 8 bases, with 11 bases sitting between them. The CDR3 coding sequence is TGTGCCAGCAGCTCTTCAGGGAACGGCTACACCTTC. Protein: CASSSSGNGYTF.

This chain links TRBV7-6 with TRBJ2-5; 11 positions agree with TRBD2. CDR1 and CDR2 from the germline V gene are SGHVS and FNYEAQ. This CDR3 has 18 residues. The V gene end was trimmed by 5 bases and the J gene end by 4 bases; junction bases not matched to a gene: 15. The CDR3 loop is CASSPVGTSGGSRETQYF. CDR3 nucleotide sequence: TGTGCCAGCAGCCCAGTGGGAACTAGCGGGGGCAGTCGAGAGACCCAGTACTTC.

The chain is built from TRBV5-1 and TRBJ1-1; 7 nucleotides align to TRBD1. V was clipped by 4 bases and J by 1 base; unmatched bases: 22. The length of the CDR3 is 20 residues. The V gene's germline CDR1 is SGHRS and CDR2 YFSETQ. CDR3 sequence reads: CASSRRGTTTQGKPNTEAFF. The CDR3 DNA is TGCGCCAGCAGCCGAAGAGGCACCACCACACAGGGGAAACCGAACACTGAAGCTTTCTTT.

This chain connects TRBV5-1 to TRBJ1-2; no firm D call. CDR1 is SGHRS, CDR2 YFSETQ, per germline. CDR3 length equals 16 residues. V was cut by 5 bases and J by 8 bases, with 25 bases left in between. For the CDR3, the DNA is TGCGCCAGCAGTCCGGATGGAGGCAGGTTGGGGTCCGGCTACACCTTC. It encodes CASSPDGGRLGSGYTF.

The chain employs TRBV9 and TRBJ2-2; possibly TRBD2 for D (5 bases). Germline V gene lookup returns CDR1 SGDLS and CDR2 YYNGEE. Trimming shortened V by 4 bases and J by 1 base, and 11 bases separated the two germline ends. This CDR3 is 15 amino acids long. For the CDR3, the DNA is TGTGCCAGCAGCCTAGGAGGTGGGAACACCGGGGAGCTGTTTTTT. It is translated as CASSLGGGNTGELFF. Combining the CDR3 with reference TRBV9 and TRBJ2-2 gives the whole variable domain DSGVTQTPKHLITATGQRVTLRCSPRSGDLSVYWYQQSLDQGLQFLIQYYNGEERAKGNILERFSAQQFPDLHSELNLSSLELGDSALYFCASSLGGGNTGELFFGEGSRLTVL.

This clone was recorded only once. The rearrangement joins TRBV5-6 to TRBJ1-6, with a possible D match to TRBD1 (5 bases). CDR1 is SGHDT, CDR2 YYEEEE, per germline. V lost 0 bases and J lost 5, with 12 bases in between. The CDR3 contains 16 residues. The CDR3 DNA sequence: TGTGCCAGCAGCTTGGTAGGGGAAGTGAATAATTCACCCCTCCACTTT. The encoded protein is CASSLVGEVNNSPLHF.

The rearrangement links TRBV6-5 to TRBJ1-2; 8 nucleotides line up with TRBD1. The CDR3 sequence is 14 residues long. V was clipped by 0 bases and J by 8 bases; unmatched bases: 5. Per germline, CDR1 MNHEY and CDR2 SVGAGI. CDR3: CASSYSTGAGGYTF. DNA of the CDR3: TGTGCCAGCAGTTACTCGACAGGGGCGGGGGGCTACACCTTC.

The chain recombines TRBV19 with TRBJ1-6; D call uncertain. Germline V gene lookup returns CDR1 LNHDA and CDR2 SQIVND (reference sequence). CDR3 length: 13 residues. With 4 bases removed from V and 7 bases from J, the gap between germline ends came to 8 bases. The CDR3: CASSTDKNSPLHF. The CDR3 region has the DNA TGTGCCAGTAGTACCGACAAAAATTCACCCCTCCACTTT.

The V and J genes are TRBV7-5 and TRBJ1-2. TRBV7-5 is a pseudogene locus. This CDR3 spans 17 amino acids. CDR3 sequence: CARSNSVRALPSYGYTF. In DNA, the CDR3 is TGTGCCAGAAGCAATTCAGTGAGGGCCTTACCATCCTATGGCTACACCTTC.

CDR3 protein: CASSYRGLTEKLFF. The CDR3 coding sequence is TGTGCCAGCAGCTACAGGGGGCTGACGGAAAAACTGTTTTTT. The genes are TRBV7-9 and TRBJ1-4, with TRBD1 identical over 9 bases. Germline V gene lookup returns CDR1 SEHNR and CDR2 FQNEAQ (reference sequence). The length of the CDR3 is 14 residues. After removal of 4 bases from V and 8 bases from J, the junction contained 5 bases not matched to a gene.

The rearrangement joins TRBV10-3 to TRBJ2-1; D is unclear. The germline gives CDR1 ENHRY, CDR2 SYGVKD. Trimming removed 2 bases at V and 2 bases at J, with 16 bases between. The CDR3 spans 17 residues. Here the CDR3 DNA reads TGTGCCATCAGTGAGCGGCGTGGTACTGCGGCCTACAATGAGCAGTTCTTC. Residues: CAISERRGTAAYNEQFF.

V gene TRBV2 combines with J gene TRBJ1-1; tentatively, D is TRBD1 (6 bases). The V and J ends lost 10 bases and 0 bases respectively, with 9 bases between them. The CDR3 loop spans 12 amino acids. From germline, CDR1 is SNHLY and CDR2 FYNNEI. The CDR3 nucleotides read TGTGCCATCACAGGGATGAACACTGAAGCTTTCTTT. Its protein is CAITGMNTEAFF.

The rearrangement uses TRBV5-8 and TRBJ2-7; D not resolved. This CDR3 has 15 residues. Germline assignment: CDR1 SGHTS and CDR2 YDEGEE. The V gene lost 3 bases and the J gene lost 6 bases, with 19 bases spanning the gap. CDR3 residues: CASSSASRLSVEQYF. The DNA for the CDR3 is TGTGCCAGCAGCTCCGCCTCTAGGTTATCGGTCGAGCAGTACTTC. The full variable domain, in which reference TRBV5-8 and TRBJ2-7 provide the parts outside the CDR3, is EAGVTQSPTHLIKTRGQQATLRCSPISGHTSVYWYQQALGLGLQFLLWYDEGEERNRGNFPPRFSGRQFPNYSSELNVNALELEDSALYLCASSSASRLSVEQYFGPGTRLTVT.

The genes are TRBV4-1 and TRBJ1-3, with D possibly being TRBD1 (6 bases). CDR1 MGHRA and CDR2 YSYEKL come from the germline V gene. CDR3 length: 16 residues. The V end was cut by 3 bases, the J end by 0 bases, with 12 bases between. The CDR3 protein is CASSHTGTYSGNTIYF. The CDR3, as DNA: TGCGCCAGCAGCCATACAGGGACCTACTCTGGAAACACCATATATTTT.

The chain combines TRBV5-6 with TRBJ1-6, with D possibly being TRBD1 (5 bases). The CDR3 spans 16 residues. V was clipped by 4 bases and J by 8 bases, with 19 bases between them. Germline lookup yields CDR1 SGHDT and CDR2 YYEEEE. CDR3 protein: CASSPRDYGGDSPLHF. CDR3 sequence (DNA): TGTGCCAGCAGCCCCCGGGACTACGGGGGGGATTCACCCCTCCACTTT.

In this sample, this clone turned up once. The CDR3, as DNA: TGTGCCAGCAGCCCCCTGGGGGGGCTTAATGAGCAGTTCTTC. This codes for CASSPLGGLNEQFF. The chain recombines TRBV9 with TRBJ2-1, with D possibly matching TRBD2 (7 bases). This CDR3 has 14 residues. V was trimmed by 4 bases and J by 7 bases, leaving 15 bases between them. Per germline, CDR1 SGDLS and CDR2 YYNGEE.

The sample holds a few counts of this clone. This rearrangement joins TRBV6-5 to TRBJ2-5, with 11 bases aligning to TRBD1. The CDR3 runs 16 residues. Per the germline V gene, CDR1 is MNHEY and CDR2 is SVGAGI. The J segment lost 5 bases and the V segment lost 0 bases, leaving 5 bases of the junction unmatched. CDR3 coding DNA: TGTGCCAGCAGTTACTCCAGGACAGGGGGCGGGGAGACCCAGTACTTC. It codes for CASSYSRTGGGETQYF.